The clone carrying this TCR beta chain is judged medium-sized (0.01 to 0.1%). V shed 4 bases and J shed 2 bases, with 15 bases lying between them. Per germline, CDR1 SQVTM and CDR2 ANQGSEA. CDR3 length: 15 residues. RNA was extracted from bulk tissue without any cell sorting. This sample stems from a study of tumor and adjacent non-tumor tissue in lung cancer. TCRbeta libraries were built with three rounds of nested PCR, modified from ARM-PCR. A single record per CDR3 protein comes from TCRdb applying MiXCR to the multiplex PCR reads. Of about 110,000 distinct CDR3 sequences listed, around 80% are singletons.

This sequence originates from a woman aged 60-70 years with non-small cell lung cancer. Sequenced material: lung tumor tissue. This rearrangement joins TRBV29-1 to TRBJ2-1; D possibly corresponds to TRBD2 (5 bases). CDR3 region: CSVVEGRSPYNEQFF. For the CDR3, the DNA is TGCAGCGTTGTTGAGGGCAGGTCTCCCTACAATGAGCAGTTCTTC.